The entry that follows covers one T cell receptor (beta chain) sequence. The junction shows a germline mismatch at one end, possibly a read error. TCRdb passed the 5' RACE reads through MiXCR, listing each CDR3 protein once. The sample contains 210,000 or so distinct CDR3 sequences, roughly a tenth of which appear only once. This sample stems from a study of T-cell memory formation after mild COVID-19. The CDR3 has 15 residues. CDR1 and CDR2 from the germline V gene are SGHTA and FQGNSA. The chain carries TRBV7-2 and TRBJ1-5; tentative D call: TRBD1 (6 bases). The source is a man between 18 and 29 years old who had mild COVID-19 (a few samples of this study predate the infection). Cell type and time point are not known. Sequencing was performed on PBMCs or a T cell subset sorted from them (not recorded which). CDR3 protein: CANRPGDTAHQTQHF. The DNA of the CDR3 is TGTGCCAACCGGCCAGGGGATACGGCCCATCAGACCCAGCATTTT. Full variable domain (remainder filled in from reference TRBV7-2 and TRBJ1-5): GAGVSQSPSNKVTEKGKDVELRCDPISGHTALYWYRQSLGQGLEFLIYFQGNSAPDKSGLPSDRFSAERTGGSVSTLTIQRTQQEDSAVYLCANRPGDTAHQTQHFGDGTRLSIL.